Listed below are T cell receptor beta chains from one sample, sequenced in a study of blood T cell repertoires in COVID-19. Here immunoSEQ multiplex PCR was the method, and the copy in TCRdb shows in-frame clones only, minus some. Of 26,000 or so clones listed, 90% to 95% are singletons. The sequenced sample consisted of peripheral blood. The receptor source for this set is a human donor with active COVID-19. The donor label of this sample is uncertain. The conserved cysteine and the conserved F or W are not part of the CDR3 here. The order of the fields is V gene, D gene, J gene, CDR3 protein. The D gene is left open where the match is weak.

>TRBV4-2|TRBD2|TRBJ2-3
ASSHQTSGSADTQY
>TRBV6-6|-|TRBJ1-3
ASTPYGGSGNTIY
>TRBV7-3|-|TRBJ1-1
ASSLTRVNTEAF
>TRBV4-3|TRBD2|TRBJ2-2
ASSQTAGGTGELF
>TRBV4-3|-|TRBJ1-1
ASSQARYRRTEAF
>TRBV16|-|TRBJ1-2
ASSQSQGSYGYT
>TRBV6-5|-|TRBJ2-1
AASRAGSYNEQF
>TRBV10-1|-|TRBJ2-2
ASGETPNTGELF
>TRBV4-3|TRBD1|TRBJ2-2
ASSPSQGANTGELF
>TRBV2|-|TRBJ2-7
ASSGSGSAYSYEQY
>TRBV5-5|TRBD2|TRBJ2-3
ASSLAAGGRADTQY
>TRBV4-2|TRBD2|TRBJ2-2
ASSQDLSGGAPGELF
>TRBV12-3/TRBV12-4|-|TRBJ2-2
ASSFRGTGELF